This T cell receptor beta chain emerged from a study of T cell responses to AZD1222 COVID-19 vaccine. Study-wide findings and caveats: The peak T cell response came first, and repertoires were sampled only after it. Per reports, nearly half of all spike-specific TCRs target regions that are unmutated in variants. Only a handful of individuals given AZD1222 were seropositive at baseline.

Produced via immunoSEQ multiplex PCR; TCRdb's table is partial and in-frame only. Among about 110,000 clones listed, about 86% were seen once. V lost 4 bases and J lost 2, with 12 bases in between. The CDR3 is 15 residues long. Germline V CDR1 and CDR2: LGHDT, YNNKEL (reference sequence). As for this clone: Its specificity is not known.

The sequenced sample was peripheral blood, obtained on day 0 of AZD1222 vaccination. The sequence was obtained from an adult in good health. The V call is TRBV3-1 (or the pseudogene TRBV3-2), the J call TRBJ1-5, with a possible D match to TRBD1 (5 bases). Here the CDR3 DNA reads TGTGCCAGCAGCCCCATGGGGGTTGGCAATCAGCCCCAGCATTTT. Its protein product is CASSPMGVGNQPQHF.